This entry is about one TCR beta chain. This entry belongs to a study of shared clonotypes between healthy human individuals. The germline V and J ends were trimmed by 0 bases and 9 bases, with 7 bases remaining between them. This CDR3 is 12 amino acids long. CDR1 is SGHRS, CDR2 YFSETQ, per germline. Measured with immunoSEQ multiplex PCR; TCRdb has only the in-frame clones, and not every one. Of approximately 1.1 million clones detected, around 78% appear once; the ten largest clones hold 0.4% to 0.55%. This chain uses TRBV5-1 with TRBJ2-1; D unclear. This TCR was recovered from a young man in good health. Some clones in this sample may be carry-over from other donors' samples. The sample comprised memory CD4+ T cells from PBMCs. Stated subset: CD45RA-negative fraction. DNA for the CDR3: TGCGCCAGCAGCTTGGGGCAGACTGAGCAGTTCTTC. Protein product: CASSLGQTEQFF.